The 20 T cell receptor beta chains below were found in one sample sequenced in a study of blood T cell repertoires in COVID-19. The repertoire was sequenced with immunoSEQ multiplex PCR; TCRdb's copy has only in-frame clones and lacks some. The top ten clones hold more than 0.8% of a sample with 300,000 or so clones, about 90% of them seen once. The sequencing sample was made of PBMCs or T cells enriched from blood (not recorded which). The receptors originated from a woman younger than 45 who had recovered from COVID-19.

The chain couples TRBV28 to TRBJ2-2, with D unclear. The V and J ends lost 6 bases and 5 bases respectively, with 7 bases between them. This CDR3 is 12 amino acids long. CDR1 is MDHEN and CDR2 is SYDVKM in the germline V gene. The CDR3 is CASRLNTGELFF. CDR3 nucleotides: TGTGCCAGCAGGCTAAATACCGGGGAGCTGTTTTTT.

The chain uses TRBV7-9 and TRBJ2-7; a possible D gene is TRBD2 (5 bases). Trimming took 5 bases from V and 5 from J, leaving 19 bases between them. The CDR3 extends over 15 amino acids. Looked up from germline, CDR1 is SEHNR and CDR2 is FQNEAQ (reference sequence). The chain's CDR3 is CASSVPSGLANEQYF. In DNA, the CDR3 is TGTGCCAGCAGCGTTCCAAGCGGACTGGCTAACGAGCAGTACTTC.

The chain employs TRBV28 and TRBJ1-2; 7 bases are shared with TRBD1. The CDR3 extends over 13 amino acids. V shed 3 bases, J shed 8 bases, and the junction held 6 bases outside the gene matches. Looked up from germline, CDR1 is MDHEN and CDR2 is SYDVKM. CDR3 DNA: TGTGCCAGCAGTTTCAGGGGGAATCGGGGCTACACCTTC. Its protein is CASSFRGNRGYTF.

This chain joins TRBV7-2 and TRBJ1-4; possible D gene TRBD1, 5 bases. CDR1 and CDR2 (germline): SGHTA, FQGNSA. The CDR3 is 13 amino acids. Trimming took 5 bases from V and 7 from J, leaving 11 bases between them. CDR3 in amino acids: CASSLHQGEKLFF. The CDR3 nucleotides are TGTGCCAGCAGCCTACATCAGGGTGAAAAACTGTTTTTT.

This clone was counted once. The chain is built from TRBV27 and TRBJ1-2; a weak D match, TRBD1 (6 bases). Per germline, CDR1 MNHEY and CDR2 SMNVEV (reference sequence). This CDR3 has 13 residues. V dropped 5 bases and J dropped 2 bases, with 9 bases sitting between them. The CDR3 protein is CASSPQGNYGYTF. CDR3 DNA: TGTGCCAGCAGTCCGCAGGGGAACTATGGCTACACCTTC.

The rearrangement links TRBV5-8 to TRBJ1-5; D possibly corresponds to TRBD1 (5 bases). V lost 4 bases and J lost 5, with 7 bases in between. The germline V gene encodes CDR1 SGHTS and CDR2 YDEGEE. The CDR3 totals 12 residues. This CDR3 reads CASSIRDQPQHF. DNA of the CDR3: TGTGCCAGCAGCATCAGGGATCAGCCCCAGCATTTT.

The DNA of the CDR3 is TGTGCCAGCAGTGTTGTACAGACTAACTATGGCTACACCTTC. Protein product: CASSVVQTNYGYTF. The chain couples TRBV25-1 to TRBJ1-2, with D hard to call. Trimming removed 4 bases from V and 0 bases from J, with 9 bases in between. This CDR3 is built from 14 residues. The V gene's germline CDR1 is MGHDK and CDR2 SYGVNS.

This chain links TRBV5-1 with TRBJ1-1; 7 bases map to TRBD1. The CDR3 contains 12 residues. Germline assignment: CDR1 SGHRS and CDR2 YFSETQ. The V gene end was trimmed by 4 bases and the J gene end by 6 bases; junction bases not matched to a gene: 3. The DNA of the CDR3 is TGCGCCAGCAGCCCCCAGGGGGCTGAAGCTTTCTTT. Its protein product is CASSPQGAEAFF.

This clone is a singleton in its sample. V gene TRBV3-1 (or the pseudogene TRBV3-2) combines with J gene TRBJ1-5; D is possibly TRBD1 (6 bases). The V and J ends lost 5 bases and 0 bases respectively, with 11 bases between them. The CDR3 length is 15 residues. Germline V gene data show CDR1 as LGHDT and CDR2 as YNNKEL (reference sequence). CDR3 protein: CASSSGQLSNQPQHF. CDR3 in DNA: TGTGCCAGCAGCTCCGGACAGCTTAGCAATCAGCCCCAGCATTTT.

This sequence joins TRBV19 and TRBJ2-3; TRBD2 agrees at 11 bases. V lost 5 bases, J lost 4 bases, and 5 bases stayed unmatched. The CDR3 covers 15 residues. Germline CDR1 reads LNHDA; CDR2 reads SQIVND (reference sequence). The CDR3 bases are TGTGCCAGTAGTCTCATAGCGGGGGGGTCAGATACGCAGTATTTT. As protein: CASSLIAGGSDTQYF.

This chain joins TRBV5-6 and TRBJ1-4; D might be TRBD1 (5 bases). This CDR3 contains 14 residues. Between the trimmed V and J ends, which lost 4 bases and 7 bases, there was a span of 14 bases. CDR1 SGHDT and CDR2 YYEEEE come from the germline V gene. The CDR3 bases are TGTGCCAGCAGCCAAGGGGCCCTTGGTGAAAAACTGTTTTTT. It translates to CASSQGALGEKLFF.

The V call is TRBV30, the J call TRBJ1-2, with 7 bases fitting TRBD1. Trimming cost V 7 bases and J 8 bases; bases outside gene matches: 13. The germline V gene has CDR1 GTSNPN and CDR2 SVGIG (reference sequence). The CDR3 extends over 13 amino acids. The DNA of the CDR3 is TGTGCCTCGGGTGACAGGGATGTAGGAGGCTACACCTTC. Translated: CASGDRDVGGYTF.

This clone appeared a few times. The V and J genes are TRBV30 and TRBJ1-1; the D is unclear. CDR3 length: 14 amino acids. Germline lookup yields CDR1 GTSNPN and CDR2 SVGIG (reference sequence). Trimming took 3 bases from V and 2 from J, leaving 13 bases between them. The CDR3 sequence is CAWRPQWSNTEAFF. The CDR3 DNA reads as TGTGCCTGGAGGCCCCAGTGGAGTAACACTGAAGCTTTCTTT.

This clone has only a few counts. The chain has TRBV29-1 and TRBJ1-1; a possible D gene is TRBD1 (5 bases). The CDR3 sequence is 14 residues long. CDR1 is SQVTM, CDR2 ANQGSEA, per germline. Trimming cost V 4 bases and J 1 base, with 13 bases left between them. The CDR3 is CSVANRGGNTEAFF. The CDR3 nucleotides are TGCAGCGTTGCTAATAGGGGCGGGAACACTGAAGCTTTCTTT.

The chain uses TRBV3-1 (or the pseudogene TRBV3-2) and TRBJ2-2; possible D gene TRBD2, 6 bases. The CDR3 sequence is 16 residues long. Trimming left V 2 bases short and J 5 bases short, with 15 bases between. CDR1 LGHDT and CDR2 YNNKEL come from the germline V gene (reference sequence). CDR3 sequence: CASSQSGLAVTGELFF. The CDR3 DNA sequence: TGTGCCAGCAGCCAATCGGGACTCGCGGTGACCGGGGAGCTGTTTTTT.

This chain connects TRBV5-1 to TRBJ2-6, with TRBD1 matching over 9 bases. CDR3 length: 20 residues. Losses at the gene ends were 0 bases for V and 0 bases for J; bases not matched to a gene: 10. Germline CDR1 and CDR2: SGHRS and YFSETQ. As DNA, the CDR3 is TGCGCCAGCAGCTTGGGCCCCTCCGGGACAGGGCTCTCTGGGGCCAACGTCCTGACTTTC. This gives the protein CASSLGPSGTGLSGANVLTF.

This chain joins TRBV5-5 and TRBJ2-7, with 8 bases fitting TRBD1. J gave up 3 bases and V 4 bases, and 9 bases lay outside the gene matches. The V gene's germline CDR1 is SGHKS and CDR2 YYEKEE (reference sequence). The CDR3 has 15 residues. The CDR3 region is CASSAGQGILYEQYF. The CDR3, as DNA: TGTGCCAGCAGCGCTGGACAGGGAATCCTCTACGAGCAGTACTTC. The full variable domain, rest sourced from reference TRBV5-5 and TRBJ2-7, is DAGVTQSPTHLIKTRGQQVTLRCSPISGHKSVSWYQQVLGQGPQFIFQYYEKEERGRGNFPDRFSARQFPNYSSELNVNALLLGDSALYLCASSAGQGILYEQYFGPGTRLTVT.

The chain links TRBV6-5 to TRBJ2-3, with a tentative D call TRBD1 (5 bases). Germline CDR1 and CDR2: MNHEY and SVGAGI. This CDR3 comprises 15 residues. Trimming cost V 5 bases and J 0 bases, with 12 bases left between them. CDR3 DNA sequence: TGTGCCAGCAGTCCCAGGACAAGAAGCACAGATACGCAGTATTTT. Encoded protein: CASSPRTRSTDTQYF.

This clone was observed a few times. This chain links TRBV10-3 with TRBJ2-7, with 8 bases that match TRBD1. The CDR3 is 17 residues long. The ends lost 10 bases at V and 0 bases at J; junction bases unmatched: 17. Germline lookup yields CDR1 ENHRY and CDR2 SYGVKD. CDR3 sequence: CATENPDRGALSYEQYF. CDR3 nucleotide sequence: TGTGCCACCGAGAATCCAGACAGGGGCGCCCTCTCCTACGAGCAGTACTTC.

This clone was seen once. The CDR3 sequence is CASSLQGAGTEAFF. As DNA, the CDR3 is TGTGCCAGCAGCTTACAGGGGGCTGGGACTGAAGCTTTCTTT. V is TRBV7-2 and J is TRBJ1-1; 8 bases align to TRBD1. Germline values: CDR1 SGHTA, CDR2 FQGNSA. The CDR3 runs to 14 residues. Trimming at V came to 2 bases and at J to 5 bases, leaving 4 bases not matched to a gene.